This T cell receptor (beta chain) was retrieved from a study of blood T cells in healthy people across ages. With respect to this clonotype: The antigen is not known.

Study-wide results and limits: Strong correlation linked observed beta diversity and percent naive T cells. Naive and antigen-experienced cells could not be conclusively compared, given unsorted PBMCs.

V lost 5 bases to trimming and J lost 4 bases, with 18 bases between them. The germline CDR1 and CDR2 sequences are SGHTA and FQGNSA. The CDR3 loop spans 15 amino acids. Using a J-beta primer mix together with a sample-barcoded 5' primer, a second PCR was run for roughly 6 to 11 cycles. A single record per CDR3 protein comes from TCRdb applying MiXCR to the 5' RACE reads. The sample contains fewer than 650,000 distinct CDR3 sequences, about 26% of which appear only once. This sample also appeared in a second study, on T cells of mothers and their children. From that second work: Samples were obtained from a few healthy Caucasian mothers and their six children.

What was sequenced was blood. The V gene is TRBV7-2, the J gene TRBJ2-7; perhaps TRBD2 as D (6 bases). The sequence was obtained from a boy aged 2-9 years in good health. DNA for the CDR3: TGTGCCAGCAGCCCCTACTTAGCGGTGGATTACGAGCAGTACTTC. It is translated as CASSPYLAVDYEQYF.